These 7 T cell receptor beta chains originate from one sample sequenced in a study of identical twins. TCRdb passed the 5' RACE reads through MiXCR, listing each CDR3 protein once. In the table there are hundreds of thousands of distinct CDR3 sequences, 8.6% of which are singletons. These data also formed part of another study, on yellow fever vaccine responses in identical twins.

The sample consisted of PBMCs. Receptor source: a woman under 30 in good health.

V is TRBV7-8 and J is TRBJ2-7; D remains unclear. The length of the CDR3 is 14 residues. The germline V and J ends were trimmed by 3 bases and 0 bases, with 9 bases remaining between them. Germline V gives CDR1 SGHVS, CDR2 FQNEAQ. The CDR3 nucleotides are TGTGCCAGCAGCTTTCCGACGGTCTCCTACGAGCAGTACTTC. Protein: CASSFPTVSYEQYF. Full variable domain (rest looked up from reference TRBV7-8 and TRBJ2-7): GAGVSQSPRYKVAKRGQDVALRCDPISGHVSLFWYQQALGQGPEFLTYFQNEAQLDKSGLPSDRFFAERPEGSVSTLKIQRTQQEDSAVYLCASSFPTVSYEQYFGPGTRLTVT.

In this sample, this clonotype turned up many times. The chain carries TRBV25-1 and TRBJ2-5, with D tentatively TRBD1 or TRBD2 (6 bases each). The V gene lost 3 bases and the J gene lost 5 bases, with 10 bases spanning the gap. Germline V gene lookup returns CDR1 MGHDK and CDR2 SYGVNS. The CDR3 covers 13 residues. The CDR3 sequence is CASSDDGGETQYF. Here the CDR3 DNA reads TGTGCCAGCAGTGATGACGGGGGCGAGACCCAGTACTTC.

This chain links TRBV7-2 with TRBJ2-5, with TRBD1 identical over 8 bases. The junction had 13 bases not matched to a gene; V was cut back by 6 bases and J by 1 base. Germline-derived CDR1 and CDR2 are SGHTA and FQGNSA. The CDR3 loop spans 17 amino acids. DNA for the CDR3: TGTGCCAGCAGACCCCCGTGGGCTACAGGGGGCCAAGAGACCCAGTACTTC. Amino acids: CASRPPWATGGQETQYF. Using reference TRBV7-2 and TRBJ2-5 for the parts outside the CDR3, the full variable domain is GAGVSQSPSNKVTEKGKDVELRCDPISGHTALYWYRQSLGQGLEFLIYFQGNSAPDKSGLPSDRFSAERTGGSVSTLTIQRTQQEDSAVYLCASRPPWATGGQETQYFGPGTRLLVL.

This clonotype was recorded a few times. The rearrangement links TRBV7-9 to TRBJ1-5; D not resolved. This CDR3 is 13 amino acids long. The V end was cut by 5 bases, the J end by 9 bases, with 14 bases between. Per germline, CDR1 SEHNR and CDR2 FQNEAQ (reference sequence). The CDR3, as DNA: TGTGCCAGCAGCGTTGGAAAGGTCCCGCCCCAGCATTTT. This codes for CASSVGKVPPQHF.

This clonotype was observed a handful of times. This rearrangement joins TRBV4-3 to TRBJ2-4, with unresolved D. V lost 0 bases to trimming and J lost 5 bases, with 11 bases between them. The germline V gene has CDR1 LGHNA and CDR2 YSLEER. CDR3 length: 15 amino acids. The CDR3 DNA reads as TGCGCCAGCAGCCAAGATATTGCGTCGGAAAACATTCAGTACTTC. Protein: CASSQDIASENIQYF.

This clonotype has just a few counts. This sequence joins TRBV6-5 and TRBJ2-7; 13 bases are a match to TRBD2. In germline, CDR1 is MNHEY, CDR2 SVGAGI. The CDR3 is 17 amino acids. The J segment lost 5 bases and the V segment lost 0 bases, leaving 7 bases of the junction unmatched. DNA of the CDR3: TGTGCCAGCAGTTACTCTTTCGGACTAGCGGGAGCCCACGAGCAGTACTTC. Protein product: CASSYSFGLAGAHEQYF.

The chain links TRBV28 to TRBJ2-3; 9 bases agree with TRBD2. J gave up 0 bases and V 2 bases, and 9 bases lay outside the gene matches. The CDR3 is 18 amino acids. The germline V gene has CDR1 MDHEN and CDR2 SYDVKM. The CDR3 reads CASSLTVSAGGSTDTQYF. For the CDR3, the DNA is TGTGCCAGCAGTTTAACGGTTTCCGCGGGAGGGAGCACAGATACGCAGTATTTT.